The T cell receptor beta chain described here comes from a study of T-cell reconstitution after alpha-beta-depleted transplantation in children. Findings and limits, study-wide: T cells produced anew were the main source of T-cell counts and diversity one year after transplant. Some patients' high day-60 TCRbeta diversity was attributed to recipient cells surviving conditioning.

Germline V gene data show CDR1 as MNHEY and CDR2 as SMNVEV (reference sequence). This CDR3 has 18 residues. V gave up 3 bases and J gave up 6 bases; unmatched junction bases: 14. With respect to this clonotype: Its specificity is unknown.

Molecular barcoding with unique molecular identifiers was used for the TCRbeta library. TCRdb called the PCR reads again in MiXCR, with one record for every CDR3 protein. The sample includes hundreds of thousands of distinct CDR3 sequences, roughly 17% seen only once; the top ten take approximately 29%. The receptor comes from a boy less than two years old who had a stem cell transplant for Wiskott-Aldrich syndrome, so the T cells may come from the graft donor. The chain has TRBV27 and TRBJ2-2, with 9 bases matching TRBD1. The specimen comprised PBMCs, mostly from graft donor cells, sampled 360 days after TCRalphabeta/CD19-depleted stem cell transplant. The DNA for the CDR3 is TGTGCCAGCAGTTTCGCATCCCCGACAGGGGGGTTAGCCGGGGAGCTGTTTTTT. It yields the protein CASSFASPTGGLAGELFF.